Presented here are 23 T cell receptor beta chains from one specimen sequenced in a study of blood T cell repertoires in COVID-19. This table comes from immunoSEQ multiplex PCR, and its TCRdb copy is limited to in-frame clones, with some not included. The table has about 53,000 clones, 86% seen once. The sequenced sample was peripheral blood. The receptors stem from a man older than 75 with acute or convalescent COVID-19.

This clone occurred a few times. V is TRBV4-3 and J is TRBJ2-3, with 8 bases that match TRBD2. The germline CDR1 and CDR2 sequences are LGHNA and YSLEER. With 4 bases clipped from V and 0 bases from J, the junction kept 3 bases outside the gene matches. The CDR3 covers 15 residues. The CDR3 reads CASSRERGSTDTQYF. CDR3 sequence (DNA): TGCGCCAGCAGCCGTGAGCGGGGGAGCACAGATACGCAGTATTTT.

CDR3: CASSEALVGIQYF. DNA of the CDR3: TGTGCCAGCAGTGAAGCGCTAGTAGGAATTCAGTACTTC. This sequence joins TRBV2 and TRBJ2-4; D unclear. CDR1 is SNHLY and CDR2 is FYNNEI in the germline V gene. The CDR3 extends over 13 amino acids. The V gene lost 0 bases and the J gene lost 10 bases, with 10 bases spanning the gap. Looking up the rest from reference TRBV2 and TRBJ2-4 gives the full variable domain: EPEVTQTPSHQVTQMGQEVILRCVPISNHLYFYWYRQILGQKVEFLVSFYNNEISEKSEIFDDQFSVERPDGSNFTLKIRSTKLEDSAMYFCASSEALVGIQYFGAGTRLSVL.

The rearrangement links TRBV2 to TRBJ1-2; TRBD1 agrees at 8 bases. V gave up 8 bases and J gave up 2 bases; unmatched junction bases: 4. There are 13 residues in the CDR3. The germline V gene encodes CDR1 SNHLY and CDR2 FYNNEI. CDR3 protein: CASAGGINYGYTF. Written as DNA, the CDR3 is TGTGCCAGCGCAGGGGGCATAAACTATGGCTACACCTTC.

The chain has TRBV4-2 and TRBJ1-2; possibly TRBD1 for D (6 bases). With 1 base removed from V and 2 bases from J, the gap between germline ends came to 20 bases. This CDR3 has 18 residues. Germline V gene sequence: CDR1 LGHNA, CDR2 YNFKEQ. Here the CDR3 reads CASSQVRGGWGANYGYTF. The DNA of the CDR3 is TGTGCCAGCAGCCAAGTTCGCGGGGGGTGGGGGGCGAACTATGGCTACACCTTC.

Only a few counts were recorded for this clone. This sequence joins TRBV7-2 and TRBJ1-5, with 7 nucleotides matching TRBD1. The CDR3 has 15 amino acids. Germline CDR1 and CDR2: SGHTA and FQGNSA. Germline trimming cut 6 bases from V and 0 bases from J; bases unmatched to any gene: 5. The CDR3 coding sequence is TGTGCCAGCAGTCGACAGGGCTATAGCAATCAGCCCCAGCATTTT. Its translation: CASSRQGYSNQPQHF.

The chain joins TRBV9 to TRBJ2-1; D is ambiguous. CDR3 length: 13 amino acids. Germline V gene sequence: CDR1 SGDLS, CDR2 YYNGEE. V dropped 1 base and J dropped 4 bases, with 6 bases sitting between them. For the CDR3, the DNA is TGTGCCAGCAGCGTAAACATATACAATGAGCAGTTCTTC. Translated: CASSVNIYNEQFF.

V is TRBV4-1 and J is TRBJ2-7, with a weak D call TRBD2 (6 bases). The CDR3 is 14 residues long. Trimming removed 0 bases from V and 3 bases from J, with 9 bases in between. Germline V CDR1 and CDR2: MGHRA, YSYEKL. CDR3 coding DNA: TGCGCCAGCAGCCAAGAGGGGGGAGACTACGAGCAGTACTTC. It encodes CASSQEGGDYEQYF.

The rearrangement joins TRBV5-5 to TRBJ2-6; maybe TRBD1 (5 bases). Trimming shortened V by 0 bases and J by 2 bases, and 6 bases separated the two germline ends. Germline assignment: CDR1 SGHKS and CDR2 YYEKEE (reference sequence). The CDR3 totals 15 residues. The CDR3 region has the DNA TGTGCCAGCAGCTTGGAGGGGACTGGGGCCAACGTCCTGACTTTC. As protein: CASSLEGTGANVLTF.

The genes are TRBV6-5 and TRBJ2-1, with TRBD1 as a possible D gene (5 bases). CDR1 is MNHEY and CDR2 is SVGAGI in the germline V gene. The CDR3 consists of 15 residues. The V end was cut by 0 bases, the J end by 5 bases, with 11 bases between. The CDR3 protein is CASSYSKGVDNEQFF. The DNA of the CDR3 is TGTGCCAGCAGTTACTCGAAAGGGGTGGACAATGAGCAGTTCTTC.

The sample holds one count of this clone. The chain joins TRBV6-1 to TRBJ1-5; D gene unclear. Trimming removed 0 bases at V and 6 bases at J, with 9 bases between. The CDR3 loop spans 14 amino acids. The V gene's germline CDR1 is MNHNS and CDR2 SASEGT. Written as DNA, the CDR3 is TGTGCCAGCAGTGAAGCGCACTATCCTCAGCCCCAGCATTTT. Protein product: CASSEAHYPQPQHF.

The chain is built from TRBV19 and TRBJ2-7; TRBD1 agrees at 9 bases. CDR1 LNHDA and CDR2 SQIVND come from the germline V gene (reference sequence). J lost 9 bases, V lost 4 bases, and 16 bases had no gene match. The CDR3 has 16 amino acids. The CDR3, as DNA: TGTGCCAGTAGTAAAGCCGGCGGGACAGGGTTAGACATGCAGTACTTC. Its translation is CASSKAGGTGLDMQYF.

The chain joins TRBV4-2 to TRBJ1-3; D gene uncertain. Trimming took off 0 bases at V and 0 bases at J, with 6 bases between the two ends. CDR3 length: 15 residues. The V gene's germline CDR1 is LGHNA and CDR2 YNFKEQ. This CDR3 is CASSQDLYSGNTIYF. As DNA, the CDR3 is TGTGCCAGCAGCCAAGACCTCTACTCTGGAAACACCATATATTTT.

The chain links TRBV2 to TRBJ2-5, with D hard to call. The V end was cut by 0 bases, the J end by 2 bases, with 10 bases between. Germline V lookup: CDR1 SNHLY, CDR2 FYNNEI. The length of the CDR3 is 15 residues. The CDR3 DNA is TGTGCCAGCAGTGAAGCGAGGCAGTTACAAGAGACCCAGTACTTC. Translated, it gives CASSEARQLQETQYF.

This chain joins TRBV7-9 and TRBJ1-2; 9 bases fit TRBD1. Germline CDR1 is SEHNR and CDR2 is FQNEAQ (reference sequence). J was trimmed by 7 bases and V by 4 bases; bases with no gene match: 10. CDR3 length equals 15 residues. The CDR3 nucleotides are TGTGCCAGCAGCTCCCAGACAGGGGGGCAGATTGGCTACACCTTC. It specifies CASSSQTGGQIGYTF. Full variable domain (missing parts from reference TRBV7-9 and TRBJ1-2): DTGVSQNPRHKITKRGQNVTFRCDPISEHNRLYWYRQTLGQGPEFLTYFQNEAQLEKSRLLSDRFSAERPKGSFSTLEIQRTEQGDSAMYLCASSSQTGGQIGYTFGSGTRLTVV.

The gene calls are TRBV2 and TRBJ2-2, with 7 bases identical to TRBD1. Germline V gene lookup returns CDR1 SNHLY and CDR2 FYNNEI. The CDR3 has 14 residues. V gave up 6 bases and J gave up 3 bases; unmatched junction bases: 4. This CDR3 reads CASRGTDYTGELFF. The DNA of the CDR3 is TGTGCCAGCAGAGGGACAGATTACACCGGGGAGCTGTTTTTT.

This sequence joins TRBV9 and TRBJ2-5, with a weak D call TRBD2 (6 bases). Germline V gene sequence: CDR1 SGDLS, CDR2 YYNGEE. Trimming stripped 4 bases from V and 0 bases from J, with 10 bases between. This CDR3 comprises 14 residues. The CDR3 coding sequence is TGTGCCAGCAGCCGGGACTCTCACCAAGAGACCCAGTACTTC. Translation gives CASSRDSHQETQYF.

The genes are TRBV9 and TRBJ1-2; D remains ambiguous. Trimming removed 0 bases from V and 3 bases from J, with 6 bases in between. Germline lookup yields CDR1 SGDLS and CDR2 YYNGEE. The CDR3 is made up of 13 amino acids. The CDR3 region has the DNA TGTGCCAGCAGCGTAGGGAGATACTATGGCTACACCTTC. Translated, it gives CASSVGRYYGYTF.

This chain joins TRBV7-3 and TRBJ1-2; maybe TRBD1 (5 bases). Trimming left V 5 bases short and J 8 bases short, with 24 bases between. The germline CDR1 and CDR2 sequences are SGHTA and FQGTGA. CDR3 length equals 16 residues. CDR3 nucleotide sequence: TGTGCCAGCAGCAGTCCCAGGGAAATGGGCCTGGCCGGCTACACCTTC. The encoded protein is CASSSPREMGLAGYTF.

This chain links TRBV19 with TRBJ2-5, with 7 bases lining up with TRBD1. The CDR3 length is 13 residues. V lost 3 bases, J lost 9 bases, and 7 bases stayed unmatched. Germline-derived CDR1 and CDR2 are LNHDA and SQIVND (reference sequence). In DNA, the CDR3 is TGTGCCAGTAGTATTACTTGGGACAGTCCCCAGTACTTC. Translated: CASSITWDSPQYF.

The V gene is TRBV18, the J gene TRBJ2-3; 7 bases map to TRBD2. CDR3 size: 16 residues. Germline CDR1 is KGHSH and CDR2 is LQKENI. The ends lost 2 bases at V and 2 bases at J; junction bases unmatched: 7. The CDR3 bases are TGTGCCAGCTCACCAAGGGAAGCGGGGCACACAGATACGCAGTATTTT. This encodes CASSPREAGHTDTQYF. Combining the CDR3 with reference TRBV18 and TRBJ2-3 gives the whole variable domain NAGVMQNPRHLVRRRGQEARLRCSPMKGHSHVYWYRQLPEEGLKFMVYLQKENIIDESGMPKERFSAEFPKEGPSILRIQQVVRGDSAAYFCASSPREAGHTDTQYFGPGTRLTVL.

This sequence joins TRBV5-1 and TRBJ2-1, with TRBD2 matching 12 bases. Germline V CDR1 and CDR2: SGHRS, YFSETQ. V was pared by 6 bases and J by 5 bases, with 3 bases of the junction left unmatched. The CDR3 loop spans 14 amino acids. CDR3 in amino acids: CASTPSGGDNEQFF. The DNA for the CDR3 is TGCGCCAGCACCCCTAGCGGGGGGGACAATGAGCAGTTCTTC.

This clone was counted only a few times. The V call is TRBV18, the J call TRBJ1-6; D gene ambiguous. V lost 3 bases, J lost 6 bases, and 6 bases lay in between. CDR3 length: 13 amino acids. Germline V CDR1 and CDR2: KGHSH, LQKENI. The CDR3 sequence: CASSPDINSPLHF. CDR3 nucleotides: TGTGCCAGCTCACCCGACATTAATTCACCCCTCCACTTT.

This chain connects TRBV19 to TRBJ1-1, with TRBD1 as a possible D gene (6 bases). Per germline, CDR1 LNHDA and CDR2 SQIVND (reference sequence). The CDR3 length is 14 residues. V lost 9 bases and J 4 bases, leaving 18 bases between the germline ends. This chain's CDR3 is CASHQGKAFTEAFF. The DNA of the CDR3 is TGTGCCAGCCACCAGGGGAAGGCATTCACTGAAGCTTTCTTT.